This is a list of T cell receptor beta chains from one sample in a study of cytomegalovirus exposure and HLA in healthy donors. TCRdb keeps only in-frame clones here, not all; method: immunoSEQ multiplex PCR. Among over 200,000 clones listed, 70% were seen once. The sequencing input was PBMCs. These receptors all stem from a man aged 40-49 years in good health and CMV-seropositive. Both conserved end residues are part of each CDR3. The D gene is left open where the match is weak. Only some rows state a clone size, as once, few, many or a class for expanded clones.

j_call: TRBJ1-4; clone_size: few; d_call: .; v_call: TRBV7-9; cdr3_nt: TGTGCCAGCAGCTTATTCGCGGGTGAGACTAATGAAAAACTGTTTTTT; cdr3_aa: CASSLFAGETNEKLFF
j_call: TRBJ2-1; clone_size: few; d_call: .; v_call: TRBV7-9; cdr3_nt: TGTGCCAGCAATCGAGGGCCCTCTTCCTACAATGAGCAGTTCTTC; cdr3_aa: CASNRGPSSYNEQFF
j_call: TRBJ1-5; clone_size: .; d_call: .; v_call: TRBV19; cdr3_nt: TGTGCCAGTACCCCCGGTGGAGGGAATAGCAATCAGCCCCAGCATTTT; cdr3_aa: CASTPGGGNSNQPQHF
j_call: TRBJ1-2; clone_size: few; d_call: .; v_call: TRBV27; cdr3_nt: TGTGCCAGCAGGTTCCGCGGGAGCTATGGCTACACCTTC; cdr3_aa: CASRFRGSYGYTF
j_call: TRBJ2-2; clone_size: once; d_call: TRBD2; v_call: TRBV6-6; cdr3_nt: TGTGCCAGCAGTATAGCGGGGGGCCACACCGGGGAGCTGTTTTTT; cdr3_aa: CASSIAGGHTGELFF
j_call: TRBJ2-7; clone_size: .; d_call: TRBD2; v_call: TRBV4-2; cdr3_nt: TGTGCCAGCAGCCAAGAAGGGCTAGCGGGGGTCTACGAGCAGTACTTC; cdr3_aa: CASSQEGLAGVYEQYF
j_call: TRBJ2-7; clone_size: .; d_call: .; v_call: TRBV4-3; cdr3_nt: TGCGCCAGCAGCCAAGAATGGCTGGGGGGAAAAGGCTACGAGCAGTACTTC; cdr3_aa: CASSQEWLGGKGYEQYF
j_call: TRBJ2-6; clone_size: .; d_call: .; v_call: TRBV14; cdr3_nt: TGTGCCAGCAGCTTTAGCTCTGGGGCCAACGTCCTGACTTTC; cdr3_aa: CASSFSSGANVLTF
j_call: TRBJ2-3; clone_size: .; d_call: .; v_call: TRBV9; cdr3_nt: TGTGCCAGCAGCGGAGAGATCGGGACAGATACGCAGTATTTT; cdr3_aa: CASSGEIGTDTQYF
j_call: TRBJ1-2; clone_size: few; d_call: .; v_call: TRBV7-2; cdr3_nt: TGTGCCAGCAGCTTCGACTGGCTCGCTTATGGCTACACCTTC; cdr3_aa: CASSFDWLAYGYTF
j_call: TRBJ1-5; clone_size: .; d_call: .; v_call: TRBV11-2; cdr3_nt: TGTGCCAGCAGCTTAGGGAGGTATAGCAATCAGCCCCAGCATTTT; cdr3_aa: CASSLGRYSNQPQHF
j_call: TRBJ2-7; clone_size: .; d_call: TRBD1; v_call: TRBV19; cdr3_nt: TGTGCCAGTCGTGTGTCGGGCAGGGGGCCCTACGAGCAGTACTTC; cdr3_aa: CASRVSGRGPYEQYF
j_call: TRBJ1-6; clone_size: .; d_call: .; v_call: TRBV27; cdr3_nt: TGTGCCAGCAGCCCCATGGACAGCTCCTATAATTCACCCCTCCACTTT; cdr3_aa: CASSPMDSSYNSPLHF
j_call: TRBJ2-5; clone_size: few; d_call: TRBD1; v_call: TRBV28; cdr3_nt: TGTGCCAGCAGTTTATTGGGACAGAGACAAGAGACCCAGTACTTC; cdr3_aa: CASSLLGQRQETQYF
j_call: TRBJ2-4; clone_size: .; d_call: TRBD1; v_call: TRBV27; cdr3_nt: TGTGCCAGCAGTTCCCGGGACAGGATGGAAAACATTCAGTACTTC; cdr3_aa: CASSSRDRMENIQYF
j_call: TRBJ1-1; clone_size: once; d_call: .; v_call: TRBV7-8; cdr3_nt: TGTGCCAGCAGCTTAGCGAGGTCGGGGGGAGGGACTGAAGCTTTCTTT; cdr3_aa: CASSLARSGGGTEAFF
j_call: TRBJ2-1; clone_size: .; d_call: TRBD1; v_call: TRBV19; cdr3_nt: TGTGCCAGTAAATCGACAGGGTCGGTGTCCAATGAGCAGTTCTTC; cdr3_aa: CASKSTGSVSNEQFF
j_call: TRBJ1-2; clone_size: .; d_call: TRBD1; v_call: TRBV6-1; cdr3_nt: TGTGCCAGCAGTGGGGGACAGGGGGCCTATGGCTACACCTTC; cdr3_aa: CASSGGQGAYGYTF
j_call: TRBJ1-1; clone_size: .; d_call: TRBD1; v_call: TRBV29-1; cdr3_nt: TGCAGCGTTGGAAGGGGGCAGGTGGAAGCTTTCTTT; cdr3_aa: CSVGRGQVEAFF
j_call: TRBJ2-3; clone_size: few; d_call: TRBD2; v_call: TRBV19; cdr3_nt: TGTGCCAGTAGTACATTGAGCGGGGTTCAGACAGATACGCAGTATTTT; cdr3_aa: CASSTLSGVQTDTQYF
j_call: TRBJ1-2; clone_size: .; d_call: TRBD1; v_call: TRBV5-1; cdr3_nt: TGCGCCAGCAGTCCGGACAGGGAGGGAGGCTACACCTTC; cdr3_aa: CASSPDREGGYTF
j_call: TRBJ1-2; clone_size: .; d_call: .; v_call: TRBV29-1; cdr3_nt: TGCAGCGTTGGGATGATTACCAGGGAAGACGTCTATGGCTACACCTTC; cdr3_aa: CSVGMITREDVYGYTF
j_call: TRBJ2-3; clone_size: .; d_call: .; v_call: TRBV13; cdr3_nt: TGTGCCAGCAGCTCAACTACAGATACGCAGTATTTT; cdr3_aa: CASSSTTDTQYF
j_call: TRBJ2-5; clone_size: few; d_call: TRBD1; v_call: TRBV7-9; cdr3_nt: TGTGCCAGCAGCCCTCCGGACAGGGGTTTTGAGACCCAGTACTTC; cdr3_aa: CASSPPDRGFETQYF
j_call: TRBJ1-1; clone_size: .; d_call: .; v_call: TRBV11-2; cdr3_nt: TGTGCCAGCAGCCCCCGGGGGGACACTGAAGCTTTCTTT; cdr3_aa: CASSPRGDTEAFF
j_call: TRBJ1-5; clone_size: once; d_call: .; v_call: TRBV13; cdr3_nt: TGTGCCAGCAGCCGTCGAGGATACCATAGCAATCAGCCCCAGCATTTT; cdr3_aa: CASSRRGYHSNQPQHF
j_call: TRBJ1-1; clone_size: .; d_call: .; v_call: TRBV2; cdr3_nt: TGTGCCAGCAGGGGCGGACAAGGGGGGGTCATGAACACTGAAGCTTTCTTT; cdr3_aa: CASRGGQGGVMNTEAFF
j_call: TRBJ1-5; clone_size: once; d_call: TRBD1; v_call: TRBV19; cdr3_nt: TGTGCCAGTAGTGACAGGGTAGGCCAGCCCCAGCATTTT; cdr3_aa: CASSDRVGQPQHF
j_call: TRBJ2-5; clone_size: .; d_call: TRBD1; v_call: TRBV9; cdr3_nt: TGTGCCAGCAGCTCGGGGACAGGGAAAGAGACCCAGTACTTC; cdr3_aa: CASSSGTGKETQYF
j_call: TRBJ1-2; clone_size: .; d_call: .; v_call: TRBV27; cdr3_nt: TGTGCCAGCAGTTTGTGGTGGGGAAGGGGGACGAATAACTATGGCTACACCTTC; cdr3_aa: CASSLWWGRGTNNYGYTF
j_call: TRBJ1-1; clone_size: .; d_call: .; v_call: TRBV6-6; cdr3_nt: TGTGCCAGCAGTTACTTCTGGAACACTGAAGCTTTCTTT; cdr3_aa: CASSYFWNTEAFF
j_call: TRBJ2-7; clone_size: .; d_call: .; v_call: TRBV4-2; cdr3_nt: TGTGCCAGCAGCCAAGATCGAAGGAGTTATGAGCAGTACTTC; cdr3_aa: CASSQDRRSYEQYF
j_call: TRBJ2-7; clone_size: .; d_call: TRBD2; v_call: TRBV7-6; cdr3_nt: TGTGCCAGCAGCCTCCTAGCGGGGGGCACCGAGCAGTACTTC; cdr3_aa: CASSLLAGGTEQYF
j_call: TRBJ1-1; clone_size: .; d_call: .; v_call: TRBV19; cdr3_nt: TGTGCCAGTAGTATGGGGGCAGGGAGGGATAAGAACACTGAAGCTTTCTTT; cdr3_aa: CASSMGAGRDKNTEAFF
j_call: TRBJ2-5; clone_size: .; d_call: .; v_call: TRBV7-9; cdr3_nt: TGTGCCAGCAGCTTCCCGCTTAGACAAGAGACCCAGTACTTC; cdr3_aa: CASSFPLRQETQYF
j_call: TRBJ2-5; clone_size: few; d_call: .; v_call: TRBV7-9; cdr3_nt: TGTGCCAGCAGCTTAGTTCGCGGGGACCAGGAGACCCAGTACTTC; cdr3_aa: CASSLVRGDQETQYF
j_call: TRBJ1-5; clone_size: .; d_call: .; v_call: TRBV6-5; cdr3_nt: TGTGCCAGCAGTCAACTTGGACAGAGCAATCAGCCCCAGCATTTT; cdr3_aa: CASSQLGQSNQPQHF
j_call: TRBJ1-2; clone_size: .; d_call: .; v_call: TRBV7-9; cdr3_nt: TGTGCCAGCAGCGCCAGCGGCTATGGCTACACCTTC; cdr3_aa: CASSASGYGYTF